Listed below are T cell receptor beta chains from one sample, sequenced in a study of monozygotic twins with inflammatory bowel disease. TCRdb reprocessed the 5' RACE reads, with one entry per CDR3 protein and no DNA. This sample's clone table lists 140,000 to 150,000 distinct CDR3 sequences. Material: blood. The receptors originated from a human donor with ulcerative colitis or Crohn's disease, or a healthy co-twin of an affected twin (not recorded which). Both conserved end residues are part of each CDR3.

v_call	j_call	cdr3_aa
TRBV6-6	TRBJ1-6	CASTQRGINSPLHF
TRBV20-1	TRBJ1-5	CSAPPGTTNQPQHF
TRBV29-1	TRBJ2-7	CSVSSGQGEWSYEQYF
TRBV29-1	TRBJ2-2	CSVEGVGFDTGELFF
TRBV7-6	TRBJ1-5	CASSSTRGTQPQHF
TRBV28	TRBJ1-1	CASSLGARPPNTEAFF
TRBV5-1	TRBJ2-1	CASSLGRGRAYNEQFF
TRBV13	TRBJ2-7	CASSPKPLAYEQYF
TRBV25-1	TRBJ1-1	CASINRGNTEAFF
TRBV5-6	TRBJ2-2	CASSLDRDLDTGELFF
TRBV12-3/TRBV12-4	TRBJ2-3	CAARGSSTDTQYF
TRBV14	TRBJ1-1	CASSQVGGAGEAFF
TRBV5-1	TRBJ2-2	CASLGQNTGELFF
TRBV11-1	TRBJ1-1	CASRQGQGFTEAFF
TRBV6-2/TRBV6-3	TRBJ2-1	CASSAQTEQFF
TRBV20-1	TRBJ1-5	CSARVPQISNQPQHF
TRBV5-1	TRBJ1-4	CASSLDRAANEKLFF
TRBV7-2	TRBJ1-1	CASRTSPQNTEAFF
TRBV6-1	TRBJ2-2	CASSGSLRATGELFF
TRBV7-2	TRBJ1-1	CASSRHTEAFF
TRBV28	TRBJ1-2	CASSNTGVSDGYTF
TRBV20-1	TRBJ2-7	CSAREWGVGTGSYEQYF
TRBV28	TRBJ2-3	CASSLDRGGADTQYF
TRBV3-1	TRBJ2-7	CASSQDRVVQPYF
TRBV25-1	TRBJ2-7	CASTDGRGGEQYF
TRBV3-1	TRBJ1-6	CASSPVIGDINSPLHF
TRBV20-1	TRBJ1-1	CSARDLWGTGGNTEAFF
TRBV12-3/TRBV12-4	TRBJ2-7	CASSLAGPGEQYF
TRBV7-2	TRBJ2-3	CASSPGGLAGTDTQYF